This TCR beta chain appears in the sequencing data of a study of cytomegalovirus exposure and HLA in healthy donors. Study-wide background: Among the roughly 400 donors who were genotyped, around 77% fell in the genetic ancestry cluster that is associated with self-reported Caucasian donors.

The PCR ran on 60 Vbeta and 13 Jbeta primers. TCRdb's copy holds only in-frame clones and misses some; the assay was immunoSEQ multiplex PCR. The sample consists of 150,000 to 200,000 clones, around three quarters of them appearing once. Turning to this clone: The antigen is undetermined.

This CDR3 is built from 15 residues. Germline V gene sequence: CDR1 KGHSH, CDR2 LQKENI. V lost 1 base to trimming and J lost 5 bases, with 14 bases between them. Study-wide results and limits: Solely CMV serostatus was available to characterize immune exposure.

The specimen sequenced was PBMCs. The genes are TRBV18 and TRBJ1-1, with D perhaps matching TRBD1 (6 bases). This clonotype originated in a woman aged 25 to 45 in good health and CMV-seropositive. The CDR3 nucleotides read TGTGCCAGCTCACCACGGGCAGGGGATGGAACTGAAGCTTTCTTT. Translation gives CASSPRAGDGTEAFF.